This T cell receptor beta chain was documented in a study of cytomegalovirus exposure and HLA in healthy donors (dated by TCRdb to the late 2010s). Looking at the study overall: An earlier analysis of several hundred of the donors reported 250 to 350 Gb of sequence data and 100 million to 120 million unique TCR beta sequences obtained from roughly 170 million T cells. Among around 400 genotyped donors of the cohort, an average of around 240,000 unique TCR beta nucleotide sequences were sequenced per donor, around 20% of them non-productive. The study aimed to test whether signatures of past pathogen exposure could be identified by cataloging public T cell receptors. Using immunosequencing, the study profiled T cell repertoires from 500 to 800 subjects and related those repertoires to cytomegalovirus serostatus. In addition to the first cohort of 650 to 750 subjects, a separate validation cohort of approximately 130 different subjects was used. In the later analysis, no new phenotypic data were used to find candidate immune exposures; instead, reliance was placed on TCR beta sequences and their occurrence across donors. To predict cytomegalovirus infection status, the study combined high-throughput TCR immunosequencing, statistical association of individual TCRs with disease status, and machine learning. The number of typed donors differed by locus: about 620-630 for A, B, C, DRB1 and DQB1; approximately 520 for DQA1; over 600 for DPA1; and around 470 for DPB1. Class I and class II HLA loci were covered by the typing at four-digit resolution. In a later analysis, previously published TCR beta repertoires from 550 to 750 donors were re-analyzed and high-resolution HLA genotyping was added so that TCR occurrence patterns could be studied. All discovery cohort repertoires had been generated on a single sequencing platform. To decide whether each TCR beta V gene segment behaved as functional or pseudogenic, an earlier analysis of some 600 of the donors relied on high-throughput TCR beta sequencing. Roughly 300 gigabases of sequencing data and tens of millions of unique TCR sequences were included in an early release covering about 620 HLA-typed donors. Because of strong linkage in the cohort, roughly five DR-DQ haplotypes were treated as single units for association and clustering. Of the 300 to 500 genotyped donors, less than 85% were placed in the genetic ancestry cluster associated with self-reported Caucasian donors. Alongside the repertoire data, information on donor age, sex, ethnicity and CMV serostatus was compiled. A later genetic analysis used genome-wide SNP genotypes for 398 of the 666 donors, treating that subset as a discovery cohort.

Broader findings and caveats from the paper: Presence/absence analyses assumed roughly uniform sequencing depth across donors, an assumption that may not hold. In a later analysis, HLA-associated TCR beta chains showed more clonal expansion and lower generation probabilities than non-associated chains that were equally common. The only immune exposure information available for the cohort was CMV serostatus. The classifier was reported to diagnose cytomegalovirus status with high specificity and sensitivity in both the original cohort and the validation cohort. Across donors, most TCR sequences were observed very rarely, whereas some public TCRs were present in many individuals. Because HLA typing was unavailable for some donors at each locus, only the typed subset was used in association tests. According to the authors, the approach could potentially be generalized to other disease states and immunological phenotypes. Because counts were too low, about 17 rarely observed V segments, including chromosome 9 orphons, were excluded from the earlier analysis of 587 of the donors. Linkage disequilibrium might explain the correlated functional status among segregating V segments, but an unknown experimental factor could not be ruled out. An association between a missense DCLRE1C variant and V-gene and J-gene trimming of TCR beta chains was found in a later genetic analysis and replicated in an independent cohort. A further reported finding was that TCR beta sequences accurately predicted the HLA-A and HLA-B alleles for most subjects in the first cohort. In a later analysis, the rate of TCR association differed among HLA loci, with DRB1 alleles having the most associated TCRs and HLA-C alleles having the fewest. A group of highly shared sequence variants was considered likely to be a technical artifact of the sequencing pipeline. This cohort had only TCR beta chains sequenced, and the lack of alpha or paired-chain data limited which features could be detected. Most CMV-associated TCR beta chains appeared to be HLA-restricted in a later analysis, and the HLA associations seemed to be driven largely by CMV exposure. An earlier analysis of 587 of the donors showed that most TCR beta V segments appeared in productive rearrangements either about 87% or about 30% of the time, which broadly matched IMGT annotations. Assigning TCR associations to individual alleles was difficult when HLA alleles, especially DR and DQ, strongly co-occurred. According to a later genetic analysis, donors in an Asian-associated ancestry cluster had fewer N-insertions in productive TCRs than the approximately 610-donor mean. A few of the identified cytomegalovirus-associated TCR beta chains were confirmed in vitro to be specific for cytomegalovirus antigens. Several of the top co-occurrence clusters appeared to be linked to parvovirus B19, influenza, CMV and Epstein-Barr virus, according to a later analysis. The study gave a list of about 170 TCR beta chains associated with cytomegalovirus. Specific HLA alleles were associated with 15,000 to 20,000 TCR beta sequences at a false discovery rate of 0.05 in a later analysis. The 87-base-pair reads could not distinguish some IMGT-functional V segments, including TRBV6-2 and TRBV6-3, so those segments were excluded.

The V end gives up 9 bases and the J end 7 bases, leaving 13 bases in the junction not matched to a gene. CDR1 and CDR2, looked up from the germline V gene, are MNHNS and SASEGT. Reading from cysteine to phenylalanine, the CDR3 counts 15 amino acids. This entry keeps only the CDR3 DNA: 45 bases, framed from base 1. Preparation of the library involved the immunoSEQ multiplex PCR assay. A mixture of 60 forward primers for TCR Vbeta segments and 13 reverse primers for TCR Jbeta segments was used in the multiplex PCR. Amplification of the CDR3 region of rearranged TCR beta genes was performed with a multiplex PCR assay on genomic DNA. The Illumina HiSeq System was used to sequence the amplified TCR beta libraries as 87-base-pair reads. For the original study's pipeline: A later analysis tallied some 79 million unique TCR beta chains across the roughly 610 repertoires, and approximately 12 million of those chains were shared by two or more donors. To remove PCR and sequencing errors, raw reads were error-corrected and collapsed into unique sequences using a nearest-neighbor algorithm that merged closely related sequences. To assign V, D and J gene segments, CDR3 sequences were aligned to IMGT reference sequences. For a sequence to be retained, a match of at least six nucleotides to both a V gene segment and a J gene segment was required. Rearrangements were classified as productive when the CDR3 lacked stop codons and remained in frame with V and J, and all other rearrangements were classified as non-productive. CDR3 was defined by IMGT convention, running from the second conserved V-encoded cysteine to the conserved J-encoded phenylalanine. The earlier analysis of about 610 of the donors excluded sequences that lacked an unambiguous match to a single V gene segment. An earlier analysis of a few hundred of the donors called V segments functional above 56.7% productive rearrangements and segregating when the between-donor standard deviation exceeded 5%. A statistical classification framework was built to diagnose cytomegalovirus status from the catalog of TCR beta chain sequences. V and J gene assignment, in a later analysis, came from comparing TCR nucleotide sequences with IMGT/GENE-DB human TR gene sequences. Using the TCRdist pipeline, a later analysis assigned CDR3 sequences along with most-parsimonious VDJ recombination scenarios. In a later analysis, every TCR beta chain was defined by the combination of its CDR3 amino acid sequence and its V-gene family, and reads without a unique V-gene family were dropped. To address suspected cross-contamination and a sequencing artifact, a later analysis removed roughly 640 highly shared, low-generation-probability nucleotide sequences. For each public chain, a later analysis derived a clonal expansion index from normalized ranks of inferred template counts within each repertoire. Generation probabilities in a later analysis came from a VDJ recombination model fitted to out-of-frame rearrangements, and those results were checked against IGoR. In a later analysis, hypergeometric tests were used to score TCR-TCR, TCR-HLA and TCR-CMV co-occurrence, with a repertoire-size bias correction applied to TCR pairs. In a later analysis, false discovery rates were estimated by permuting HLA or CMV assignments 20 times. In a later analysis, co-occurring TCRs were grouped using DBSCAN, and TCRdist sequence similarity was added for clustering within HLA-allele-positive subsets. For co-occurrence clustering, repertoires with fewer than 30,000 or more than 120,000 public chains were excluded, along with five repertoires with anomalous nucleotide sharing. As stored in TCRdb, this immuneACCESS dataset retains in-frame rearrangements with V and J assigned. A fraction of the clones does not appear; measured against another copy, unresolved V genes explain less than half of the discrepancy, and the remainder lacks a known reason. For V, J and clone size, that table is used; D and trimming come from the DNA. The sample table lists about 110,000 clones, 70% to 90% of them with a count of one. The ten largest make up around 2% of the sample.

In total, roughly 670 healthy bone marrow donors made up the cohort. At the time of sampling, all cohort members were nominally healthy, though unrecorded immune exposures were likely present. The donor was CMV seronegative and was included in the group of a few hundred seronegative cohort members. A peripheral blood sample was collected from each donor, and TCR beta sequencing was performed on peripheral blood mononuclear cells. Genomic DNA extraction from the blood cell samples was performed with the Qiagen DNeasy Blood Extraction Kit. With respect to this clone: Its specific antigen is unknown. The input lacks base qualities; no much larger clone sits a single base away.

Specimen: PBMCs. This TCR was recovered from a middle-aged man in good health and CMV-seronegative. Here the chain combines TRBV6-1 and TRBJ1-4; TRBD1 agrees with 8 junctional bases. The nucleotides are TGTGCCAGTGGAAGCTCGGGACAGGTCTTTGAAAAACTGTTTTTT. It encodes CASGSSGQVFEKLFF.